This TCR beta chain emerged from a study of blood T cells in healthy people across ages. The V end lost 5 bases, the J end lost 6 bases, and 16 bases lay between the germline ends. Germline values: CDR1 SEHNR, CDR2 FQNEAQ (reference sequence). The CDR3 spans 14 residues. This clonotype was found a few times. As yet, its antigen is unknown. Together with a sample-barcoded 5' primer, a J-beta primer mix was included in a second PCR lasting about 7 to 12 cycles. TCRdb fed the 5' RACE reads into MiXCR, producing one record per CDR3 protein. The sample lists 700,000 to 950,000 distinct CDR3 sequences, roughly 64% occurring once. Russia was home to the donors, healthy Caucasian individuals aged roughly 6 to 90. Study-wide findings and caveats: A strong correlation between TCR beta diversity and naive T cell percentage was seen. With unsorted PBMCs, a conclusive comparison of naive versus antigen-experienced cells was not possible.

The sequenced material came from blood. The J gene is TRBJ1-2, the V gene TRBV7-9; D unclear. The receptor was derived from a man in his thirties or forties in good health. The CDR3 spells CASSPTRAHDGYTF. DNA of the CDR3: TGTGCCAGCAGCCCAACCCGGGCCCACGATGGCTACACCTTC.